This TCR beta chain was recovered during a study of tumor-infiltrating lymphocytes in localized non-small cell lung cancer. Study at large: From each patient, both tumor and uninvolved lung, non-adjacent to tumor, were sampled. Study-wide results and limits: IM1 and IM2 tumors showed no difference in T-cell fraction. Not all patients were TCR sequenced, owing to tissue quantity.

Data came from immunoSEQ multiplex PCR; TCRdb stores just in-frame clones and leaves some out. In the table there are around 13,000 clones, approximately 62% of which are singletons. Of note for this clone: Its specificity is unknown.

The J segment lost 5 bases and the V segment lost 6 bases, leaving 5 bases of the junction unmatched. Germline V gene lookup returns CDR1 LNHDA and CDR2 SQIVND (reference sequence). This CDR3 has 15 residues. The source material was uninvolved lung tissue not adjacent to the tumor. The TCR was taken from a human donor with non-small cell lung cancer. The chain combines TRBV19 with TRBJ1-5; 12 nucleotides align to TRBD1. The CDR3, as DNA: TGTGCCAGTAGCCGGGACAGGGGGCAGGATCAGCCCCAGCATTTT. Residues: CASSRDRGQDQPQHF.